The source of this TCR beta chain is a study of OX40 agonist ivuxolimab in advanced cancers. About the study: Enrolled patients in dose escalation had cancers that were hepatocellular carcinoma, melanoma, renal cell or head and neck cancer.

Blood was sampled at baseline, cycle 4 day 1, and cycle 7 day 1. The protocol was immunoSEQ multiplex PCR, while the TCRdb copy is restricted to in-frame clones and leaves out a portion. The table has around 69,000 clones, approximately 90% seen once. The J segment lost 0 bases and the V segment lost 4 bases, leaving 13 bases of the junction unmatched. CDR1 is SQVTM and CDR2 is ANQGSEA in the germline V gene. The CDR3 runs to 18 residues. Sample: CD4+ or CD8+ T cells sorted from blood, taken in a trial of the OX40 agonist ivuxolimab. The gene calls are TRBV29-1 and TRBJ2-1; TRBD1 agrees at 9 bases. The sequence came from an adult with an advanced solid tumor such as melanoma, head and neck, liver or kidney cancer. In DNA, the CDR3 is TGCAGCGTTGGCTTAGACAGGGGGTCCGGAAGCTCCTACAATGAGCAGTTCTTC. This codes for CSVGLDRGSGSSYNEQFF.